This entry features one T cell receptor (beta chain) sequence. CDR3 length equals 14 residues. Germline assignment: CDR1 WSHSY and CDR2 SAAADI. Trimming cost V 6 bases and J 10 bases; bases outside gene matches: 7. This sample is part of a study of control samples from healthy donors and cancer patients. Sequencing used immunoSEQ multiplex PCR; TCRdb keeps in-frame clones, though not all of them. The table has 65,000 to 95,000 clones, more than 70% seen once. The sample taken for sequencing was blood. The rearrangement joins TRBV10-2 to TRBJ1-6; the match to TRBD1 covers 9 bases. The receptor comes from a man between 50 and 59 years old in good health. The CDR3 loop is CASSRTGDLSPLHF. In DNA form, the CDR3 reads TGCGCCAGCAGCCGGACAGGGGATCTGTCACCCCTCCACTTT.